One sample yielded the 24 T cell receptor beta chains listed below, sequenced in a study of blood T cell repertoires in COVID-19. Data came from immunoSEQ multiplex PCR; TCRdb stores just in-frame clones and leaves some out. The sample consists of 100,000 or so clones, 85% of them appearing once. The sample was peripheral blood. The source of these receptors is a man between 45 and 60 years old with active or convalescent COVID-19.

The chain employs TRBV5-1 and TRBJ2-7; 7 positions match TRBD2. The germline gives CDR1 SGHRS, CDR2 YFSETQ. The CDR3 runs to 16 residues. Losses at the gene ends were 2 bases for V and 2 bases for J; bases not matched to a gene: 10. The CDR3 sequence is CASSFSGREPTYEQYF. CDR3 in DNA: TGCGCCAGCAGCTTCTCCGGGCGGGAGCCTACCTACGAGCAGTACTTC.

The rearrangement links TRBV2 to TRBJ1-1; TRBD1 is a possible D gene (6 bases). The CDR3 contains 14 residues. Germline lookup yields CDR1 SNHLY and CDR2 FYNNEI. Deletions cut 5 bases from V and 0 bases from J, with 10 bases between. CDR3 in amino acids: CASSRQVVNTEAFF. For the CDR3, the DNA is TGTGCCAGCAGTCGACAGGTGGTGAACACTGAAGCTTTCTTT.

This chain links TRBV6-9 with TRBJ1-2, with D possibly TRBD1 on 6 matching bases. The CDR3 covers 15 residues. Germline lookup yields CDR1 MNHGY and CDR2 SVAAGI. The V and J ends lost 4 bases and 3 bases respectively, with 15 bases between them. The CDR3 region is CASSLAQGFHYGYTF. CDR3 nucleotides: TGTGCCAGCAGTTTGGCCCAGGGGTTTCACTATGGCTACACCTTC.

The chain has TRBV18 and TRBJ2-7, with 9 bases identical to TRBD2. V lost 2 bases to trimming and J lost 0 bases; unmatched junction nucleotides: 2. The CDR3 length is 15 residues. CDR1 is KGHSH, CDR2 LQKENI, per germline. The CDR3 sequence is CASSPISGSSYEQYF. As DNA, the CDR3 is TGTGCCAGCTCACCAATTAGCGGGAGCTCCTACGAGCAGTACTTC.

The CDR3 here is CASSPREAAMDTQYF. The CDR3 DNA reads as TGTGCCAGCAGCCCTAGGGAGGCGGCAATGGATACGCAGTATTTT. The V gene is TRBV7-9, the J gene TRBJ2-3; weak D call: TRBD2 (6 bases). Germline V gives CDR1 SEHNR, CDR2 FQNEAQ (reference sequence). Trimming removed 5 bases at V and 6 bases at J, with 18 bases between. The CDR3 has 15 amino acids.

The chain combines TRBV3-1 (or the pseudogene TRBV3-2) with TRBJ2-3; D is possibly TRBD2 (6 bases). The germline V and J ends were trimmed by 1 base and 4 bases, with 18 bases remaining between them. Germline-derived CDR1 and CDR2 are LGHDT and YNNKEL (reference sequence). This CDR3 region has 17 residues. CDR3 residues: CASSQGGGGKLADTQYF. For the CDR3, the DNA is TGTGCCAGCAGCCAAGGGGGAGGCGGGAAGTTAGCAGATACGCAGTATTTT.

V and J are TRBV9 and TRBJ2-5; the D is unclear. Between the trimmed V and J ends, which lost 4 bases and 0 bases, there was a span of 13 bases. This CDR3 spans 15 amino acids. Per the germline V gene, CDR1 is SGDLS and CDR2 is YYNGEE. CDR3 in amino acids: CASSPQRQYQETQYF. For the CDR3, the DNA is TGTGCCAGCAGCCCTCAGAGGCAGTACCAAGAGACCCAGTACTTC.

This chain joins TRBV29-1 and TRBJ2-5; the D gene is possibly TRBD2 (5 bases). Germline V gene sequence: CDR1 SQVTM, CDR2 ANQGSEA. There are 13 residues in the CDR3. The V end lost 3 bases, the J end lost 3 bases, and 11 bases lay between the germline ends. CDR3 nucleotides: TGCAGCGTTGAGGGGAGCGGAGAAGAGACCCAGTACTTC. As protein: CSVEGSGEETQYF.

The CDR3 loop reads CASSSSDSMNTEAFF. The CDR3 DNA reads TGTGCCAGCAGTTCATCGGACAGCATGAACACTGAAGCTTTCTTT. The rearrangement links TRBV27 to TRBJ1-1, with D perhaps matching TRBD1 (6 bases). Deletions cut 4 bases from V and 0 bases from J, with 12 bases between. This CDR3 region has 15 residues. Germline V gene data show CDR1 as MNHEY and CDR2 as SMNVEV (reference sequence).

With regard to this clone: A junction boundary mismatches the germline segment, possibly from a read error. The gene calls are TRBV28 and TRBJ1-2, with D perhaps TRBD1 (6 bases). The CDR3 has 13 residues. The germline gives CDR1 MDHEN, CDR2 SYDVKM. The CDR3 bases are TGTGCCAGCAGGGTGGGGGGGCGAGTTTGGCCCAACTTC. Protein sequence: CASRVGGRVWPNF.

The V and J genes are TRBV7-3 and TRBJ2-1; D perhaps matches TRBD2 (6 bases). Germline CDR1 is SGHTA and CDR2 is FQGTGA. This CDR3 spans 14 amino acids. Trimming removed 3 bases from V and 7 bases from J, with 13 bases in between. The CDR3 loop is CASSFPGEGNEQFF. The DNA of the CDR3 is TGTGCCAGCAGCTTCCCGGGAGAAGGAAATGAGCAGTTCTTC.

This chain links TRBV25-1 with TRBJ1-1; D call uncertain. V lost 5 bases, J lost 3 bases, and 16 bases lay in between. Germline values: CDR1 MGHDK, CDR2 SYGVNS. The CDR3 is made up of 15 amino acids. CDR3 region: CASSQGPGRHTEAFF. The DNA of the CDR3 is TGTGCCAGCAGTCAAGGACCGGGGAGGCACACTGAAGCTTTCTTT.

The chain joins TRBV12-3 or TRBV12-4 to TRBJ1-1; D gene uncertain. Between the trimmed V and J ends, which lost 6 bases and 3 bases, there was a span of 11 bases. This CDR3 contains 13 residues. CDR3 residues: CASRWARYTEAFF. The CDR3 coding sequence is TGTGCCAGCAGATGGGCACGATACACTGAAGCTTTCTTT.

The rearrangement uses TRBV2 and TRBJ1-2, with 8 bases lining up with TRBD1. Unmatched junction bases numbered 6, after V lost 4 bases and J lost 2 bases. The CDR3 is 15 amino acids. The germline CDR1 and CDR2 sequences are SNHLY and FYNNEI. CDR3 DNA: TGTGCCAGCAGTGCGGACAGGGCCCTCAACTATGGCTACACCTTC. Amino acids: CASSADRALNYGYTF.

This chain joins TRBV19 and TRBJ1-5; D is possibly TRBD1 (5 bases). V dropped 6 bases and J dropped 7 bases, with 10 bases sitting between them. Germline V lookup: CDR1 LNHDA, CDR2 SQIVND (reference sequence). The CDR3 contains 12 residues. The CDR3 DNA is TGTGCCAGTAGGGACAACTTCCAGCCCCAGCATTTT. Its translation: CASRDNFQPQHF. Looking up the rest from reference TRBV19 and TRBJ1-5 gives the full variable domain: DGGITQSPKYLFRKEGQNVTLSCEQNLNHDAMYWYRQDPGQGLRLIYYSQIVNDFQKGDIAEGYSVSREKKESFPLTVTSAQKNPTAFYLCASRDNFQPQHFGDGTRLSIL.

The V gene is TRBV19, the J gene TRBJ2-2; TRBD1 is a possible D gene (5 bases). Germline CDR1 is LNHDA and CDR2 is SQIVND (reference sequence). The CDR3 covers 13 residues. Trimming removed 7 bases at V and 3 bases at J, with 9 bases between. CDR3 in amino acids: CASTQGYTGELFF. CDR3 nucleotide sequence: TGTGCCAGTACTCAGGGATACACCGGGGAGCTGTTTTTT.

This CDR3 reads CAISVERTGAGNTIYF. CDR3 in DNA: TGTGCCATCAGTGTTGAAAGGACAGGGGCTGGAAACACCATATATTTT. The chain joins TRBV10-3 to TRBJ1-3, with 9 bases lining up with TRBD1. The CDR3 is 16 residues long. Looked up from germline, CDR1 is ENHRY and CDR2 is SYGVKD. The V gene end was trimmed by 4 bases and the J gene end by 2 bases; junction bases not matched to a gene: 6.

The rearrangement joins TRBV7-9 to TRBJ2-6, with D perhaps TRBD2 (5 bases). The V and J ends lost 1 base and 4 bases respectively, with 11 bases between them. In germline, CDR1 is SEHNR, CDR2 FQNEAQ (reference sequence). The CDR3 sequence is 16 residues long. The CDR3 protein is CASSLVEGRGANVLTF. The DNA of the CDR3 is TGTGCCAGCAGCTTAGTAGAGGGCAGGGGGGCCAACGTCCTGACTTTC.

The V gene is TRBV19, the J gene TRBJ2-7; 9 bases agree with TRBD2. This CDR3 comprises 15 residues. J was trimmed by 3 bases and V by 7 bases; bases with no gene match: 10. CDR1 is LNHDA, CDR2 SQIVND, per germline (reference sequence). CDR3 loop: CASTRGPLAGYEQYF. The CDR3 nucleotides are TGTGCCAGTACTAGAGGCCCACTAGCGGGCTACGAGCAGTACTTC.

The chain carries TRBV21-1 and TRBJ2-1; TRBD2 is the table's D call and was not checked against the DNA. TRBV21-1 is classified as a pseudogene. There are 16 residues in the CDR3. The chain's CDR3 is CASSKVGGRVGNEQFF. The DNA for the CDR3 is TGTGCCAGCAGCAAAGTAGGCGGGAGGGTGGGCAATGAGCAGTTCTTC.

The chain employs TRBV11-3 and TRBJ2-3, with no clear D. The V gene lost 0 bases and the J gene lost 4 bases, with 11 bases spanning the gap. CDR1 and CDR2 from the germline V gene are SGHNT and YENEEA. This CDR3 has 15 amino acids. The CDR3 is CASSLDYSAADTQYF. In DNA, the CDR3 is TGTGCCAGCAGCTTAGATTACTCGGCGGCAGATACGCAGTATTTT. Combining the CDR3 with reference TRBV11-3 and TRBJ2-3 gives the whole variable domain EAGVVQSPRYKIIEKKQPVAFWCNPISGHNTLYWYLQNLGQGPELLIRYENEEAVDDSQLPKDRFSAERLKGVDSTLKIQPAELGDSAVYLCASSLDYSAADTQYFGPGTRLTVL.

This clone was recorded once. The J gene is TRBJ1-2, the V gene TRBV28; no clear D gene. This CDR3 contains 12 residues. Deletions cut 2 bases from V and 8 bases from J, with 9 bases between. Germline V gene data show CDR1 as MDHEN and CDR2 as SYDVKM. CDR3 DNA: TGTGCCAGCAGTTTAGAGACTTGGGGCTACACCTTC. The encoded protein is CASSLETWGYTF.

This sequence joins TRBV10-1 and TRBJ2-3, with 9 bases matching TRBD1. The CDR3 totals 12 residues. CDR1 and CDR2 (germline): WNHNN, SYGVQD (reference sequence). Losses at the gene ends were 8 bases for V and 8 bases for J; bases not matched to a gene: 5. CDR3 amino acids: CASRDRAGTQYF. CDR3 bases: TGCGCCAGCCGGGACAGGGCTGGTACGCAGTATTTT.

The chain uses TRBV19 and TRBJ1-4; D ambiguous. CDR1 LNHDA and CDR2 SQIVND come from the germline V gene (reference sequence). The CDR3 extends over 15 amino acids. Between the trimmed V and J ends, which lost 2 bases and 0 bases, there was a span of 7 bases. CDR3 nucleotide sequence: TGTGCCAGTAGTATAATGTCTGCAACTAATGAAAAACTGTTTTTT. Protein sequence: CASSIMSATNEKLFF. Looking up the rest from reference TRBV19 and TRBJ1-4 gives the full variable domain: DGGITQSPKYLFRKEGQNVTLSCEQNLNHDAMYWYRQDPGQGLRLIYYSQIVNDFQKGDIAEGYSVSREKKESFPLTVTSAQKNPTAFYLCASSIMSATNEKLFFGSGTQLSVL.